Listed below are T cell receptor beta chains from one sample, sequenced in a study of blood T cell repertoires in COVID-19. Sequenced by immunoSEQ multiplex PCR; TCRdb stores in-frame clones only, minus some. Of some 270,000 clones in the sample, roughly 89% are singletons; the top ten hold around 0.84%. The sequenced material came from peripheral blood. The receptors here all came from a young man with acute or convalescent COVID-19. Both conserved end residues are part of each CDR3. Fields, in order: V gene, clone size, J gene, CDR3 protein. Clone size, where shown, is once, few, many, or a class for clones that have expanded.

v_call: TRBV19; clone_size: NA; j_call: TRBJ2-1; cdr3_aa: CASSRPGTSGRNEQFF
v_call: TRBV7-3; clone_size: NA; j_call: TRBJ2-1; cdr3_aa: CASSLPGLAGIDEQFF
v_call: TRBV4-1; clone_size: NA; j_call: TRBJ2-1; cdr3_aa: CASSQPRRGVHNEQFF
v_call: TRBV5-1; clone_size: NA; j_call: TRBJ1-2; cdr3_aa: CASSLPLTGHGYTF
v_call: TRBV7-7; clone_size: NA; j_call: TRBJ1-5; cdr3_aa: CASSHILGRGRGNQPQHF
v_call: TRBV5-1; clone_size: NA; j_call: TRBJ1-4; cdr3_aa: CASSERTGSEKLFF
v_call: TRBV28; clone_size: NA; j_call: TRBJ1-3; cdr3_aa: CASSNGSIWNTIYF
v_call: TRBV25-1; clone_size: NA; j_call: TRBJ2-7; cdr3_aa: CASSEYIPGTGRLWF
v_call: TRBV18; clone_size: NA; j_call: TRBJ2-7; cdr3_aa: CASSTLGGDRSYEQYF
v_call: TRBV19; clone_size: NA; j_call: TRBJ1-5; cdr3_aa: CASSGGTGVLRGNQPQHF
v_call: TRBV19; clone_size: NA; j_call: TRBJ1-4; cdr3_aa: CASRPGQGNEKLFF
v_call: TRBV4-1; clone_size: few; j_call: TRBJ2-7; cdr3_aa: CASSQQAQGQYEQYF
v_call: TRBV6-6; clone_size: NA; j_call: TRBJ1-4; cdr3_aa: CASSRSGTGGFGEKLFF
v_call: TRBV7-2; clone_size: few; j_call: TRBJ1-2; cdr3_aa: CASSTRTGTAYGYTF
v_call: TRBV28; clone_size: NA; j_call: TRBJ1-5; cdr3_aa: CASSSAGGNQPQHF
v_call: TRBV5-1; clone_size: NA; j_call: TRBJ2-5; cdr3_aa: CASGLAGRQETQYF
v_call: TRBV5-5; clone_size: NA; j_call: TRBJ2-1; cdr3_aa: CASSSGLPPNEQFF
v_call: TRBV5-5; clone_size: NA; j_call: TRBJ1-5; cdr3_aa: CASSFGQNNQPQHF
v_call: TRBV28; clone_size: NA; j_call: TRBJ1-2; cdr3_aa: CASSAGFYGYTF
v_call: TRBV24-1; clone_size: NA; j_call: TRBJ1-4; cdr3_aa: CATSSGQPNEKLFF
v_call: TRBV6-9; clone_size: once; j_call: TRBJ2-7; cdr3_aa: CASSYSPSGVSYEQYF
v_call: TRBV30; clone_size: few; j_call: TRBJ1-3; cdr3_aa: CAWTSGLGNTIYF
v_call: TRBV27; clone_size: NA; j_call: TRBJ2-1; cdr3_aa: CASSLWTSGSPLNNEQFF
v_call: TRBV7-9; clone_size: NA; j_call: TRBJ2-1; cdr3_aa: CASSLEVGGVNEQFF
v_call: TRBV18; clone_size: NA; j_call: TRBJ2-3; cdr3_aa: CASSPVREGLGTQYF
v_call: TRBV5-4; clone_size: NA; j_call: TRBJ1-2; cdr3_aa: CASAPDILNSGYTF
v_call: TRBV13; clone_size: NA; j_call: TRBJ2-5; cdr3_aa: CASSLGGGGPRRTQYF